These 24 T cell receptor beta chains share one sample of origin, sequenced in a study of cytotoxic CD8 clonotypes in ibrutinib-treated CLL. Some clones are missing from TCRdb's copy, which holds only in-frame ones; the method was immunoSEQ multiplex PCR. The data hold 150,000 or so clones, with 60% to 85% observed a single time. Material: PBMCs, obtained after 24 months of ibrutinib treatment. The origin of the receptors is a human donor with chronic lymphocytic leukemia.

The chain recombines TRBV11-1 with TRBJ2-2, with D possibly being TRBD1 (8 bases). CDR1 is SGHAT and CDR2 is FQDESV in the germline V gene (reference sequence). The CDR3 spans 15 residues. Between the trimmed V and J ends, which lost 5 bases and 4 bases, there was a span of 14 bases. The CDR3 loop is CASSPNRGGTGELFF. The CDR3 region has the DNA TGTGCCAGCAGCCCCAACAGGGGGGGCACCGGGGAGCTGTTTTTT.

The CDR3 DNA follows: TGTGCCAGCAGCGCTGACTGGGGACAGCCCCAGCATTTT. Amino acids: CASSADWGQPQHF. The chain joins TRBV7-2 to TRBJ1-5; D remains ambiguous. The V and J ends lost 5 bases and 7 bases respectively, with 12 bases between them. The V gene's germline CDR1 is SGHTA and CDR2 FQGNSA. This CDR3 contains 13 residues.

The rearrangement joins TRBV29-1 to TRBJ2-4; a weak D match, TRBD1 (6 bases). Germline lookup yields CDR1 SQVTM and CDR2 ANQGSEA. V shed 5 bases and J shed 7 bases, with 15 bases lying between them. There are 13 residues in the CDR3. The CDR3 coding sequence is TGCAGCGTTAGTGGGGGCCGCGGGAACATTCAGTACTTC. Translation gives CSVSGGRGNIQYF.

This chain uses TRBV19 with TRBJ2-7, with 8 bases that match TRBD1. Germline values: CDR1 LNHDA, CDR2 SQIVND (reference sequence). CDR3 length: 14 residues. After removal of 5 bases from V and 4 bases from J, the junction contained 7 bases not matched to a gene. In DNA, the CDR3 is TGTGCCAGTAGTGGCTCAGGGGGCTGGTACGAGCAGTACTTC. It translates to CASSGSGGWYEQYF.

This clone was detected a few times. V is TRBV19 and J is TRBJ2-3; TRBD2 aligns across 12 bases. V dropped 6 bases and J dropped 10; count of bases not matched to a gene: 11. Germline CDR1 is LNHDA and CDR2 is SQIVND (reference sequence). CDR3 length equals 15 residues. The CDR3 loop reads CASSRGLAGGLPQYF. Here the CDR3 DNA reads TGTGCCAGTAGCCGCGGCCTAGCGGGGGGGCTTCCGCAGTATTTT.

The rearrangement joins TRBV29-1 to TRBJ2-1; D perhaps matches TRBD2 (5 bases). V lost 2 bases, J lost 8 bases, and 13 bases lay in between. Germline loops: CDR1 SQVTM, CDR2 ANQGSEA. This CDR3 is 13 amino acids long. Here the CDR3 DNA reads TGCAGCGTTGAACGGGAAGCCCGGGATGAGCAGTTCTTC. As protein: CSVEREARDEQFF.

V gene TRBV27 combines with J gene TRBJ2-7; D remains ambiguous. From germline, CDR1 is MNHEY and CDR2 SMNVEV (reference sequence). Trimming took off 6 bases at V and 0 bases at J, with 12 bases between the two ends. The CDR3 extends over 14 amino acids. In nucleotides, the CDR3 is TGTGCCAGCAGACCCCGACGTGACTCCTACGAGCAGTACTTC. Its protein is CASRPRRDSYEQYF.

This clone showed up just once. The CDR3 region is CASSAGTSGYYEQYF. DNA of the CDR3: TGTGCCAGCAGCGCAGGGACTAGCGGATACTACGAGCAGTACTTC. The chain has TRBV5-4 and TRBJ2-7; 11 nucleotides match TRBD2. CDR1 is SGHNT, CDR2 YYREEE, per germline (reference sequence). CDR3 size: 15 residues. Trimming took 4 bases from V and 3 from J; bases not matched to a gene: 6. The full variable domain, with the rest looked up from reference TRBV5-4 and TRBJ2-7, is ETGVTQSPTHLIKTRGQQVTLRCSSQSGHNTVSWYQQALGQGPQFIFQYYREEENGRGNFPPRFSGLQFPNYSSELNVNALELDDSALYLCASSAGTSGYYEQYFGPGTRLTVT.

The rearrangement joins TRBV14 to TRBJ2-1, with D maybe TRBD2 (6 bases). V lost 4 bases, J lost 6 bases, and 13 bases lay in between. This CDR3 has 14 amino acids. Germline-derived CDR1 and CDR2 are SGHDN and FVKESK. The CDR3 spells CASSRAGSLNEQFF. The CDR3 DNA follows: TGTGCCAGCAGCCGGGCGGGGTCCCTCAATGAGCAGTTCTTC. Supplemented by reference TRBV14 and TRBJ2-1, the full variable domain reads EAGVTQFPSHSVIEKGQTVTLRCDPISGHDNLYWYRRVMGKEIKFLLHFVKESKQDESGMPNNRFLAERTGGTYSTLKVQPAELEDSGVYFCASSRAGSLNEQFFGPGTRLTVL.

The chain carries TRBV4-3 and TRBJ2-1; D unresolved. The CDR3 contains 18 residues. The germline V gene encodes CDR1 LGHNA and CDR2 YSLEER. With 0 bases removed from V and 2 bases from J, the gap between germline ends came to 17 bases. This CDR3 is CASSQESWSALTYNEQFF. The CDR3 DNA reads TGCGCCAGCAGCCAAGAATCTTGGTCGGCCCTAACCTACAATGAGCAGTTCTTC.

The chain joins TRBV9 to TRBJ2-2; D unresolved. CDR1 SGDLS and CDR2 YYNGEE come from the germline V gene. The ends were cut back, 3 bases at V and 1 base at J, with 7 bases in the middle. CDR3 length: 14 amino acids. DNA for the CDR3: TGTGCCAGCAGCGAGTCCCTGAACACCGGGGAGCTGTTTTTT. It is translated as CASSESLNTGELFF.

The rearrangement links TRBV10-3 to TRBJ2-5; D remains unclear. Trimming cost V 8 bases and J 3 bases, with 10 bases left between them. Germline-derived CDR1 and CDR2 are ENHRY and SYGVKD. The CDR3 contains 12 residues. The CDR3 DNA is TGTGCCATCGGCTCTACGGAAGAGACCCAGTACTTC. Residues: CAIGSTEETQYF.

The CDR3 region has the DNA TGTGCCAGCAGCACCACAGGGGGCGGAACAGATACGCAGTATTTT. It encodes CASSTTGGGTDTQYF. The chain carries TRBV7-6 and TRBJ2-3, with 9 bases that match TRBD1. Germline lookup yields CDR1 SGHVS and CDR2 FNYEAQ. With 5 bases clipped from V and 3 bases from J, the junction kept 6 bases outside the gene matches. The CDR3 covers 15 residues.

The V call is TRBV19, the J call TRBJ2-7, with a weak D call TRBD1 (6 bases). V was clipped by 6 bases and J by 4 bases, with 7 bases between them. Germline CDR1 LNHDA, CDR2 SQIVND (reference sequence). CDR3 length equals 11 residues. CDR3 in amino acids: CASSGTYEQYF. The CDR3 bases are TGTGCCAGTAGCGGGACATACGAGCAGTACTTC.

This chain uses TRBV14 with TRBJ2-3; 9 positions agree with TRBD1. The CDR3 covers 14 residues. Germline assignment: CDR1 SGHDN and CDR2 FVKESK. Germline trimming cut 4 bases from V and 1 base from J; bases unmatched to any gene: 0. CDR3 nucleotide sequence: TGTGCCAGCAGCCGGGACAGGGGCACAGATACGCAGTATTTT. It translates to CASSRDRGTDTQYF.

V is TRBV7-2 and J is TRBJ2-1; TRBD2 matches 7 bases. Per germline, CDR1 SGHTA and CDR2 FQGNSA. The CDR3 consists of 15 residues. Losses at the gene ends were 0 bases for V and 7 bases for J; bases not matched to a gene: 6. In nucleotides, the CDR3 is TGTGCCAGCAGCTTAGCGGGAGGGACCTGGAATGAGCAGTTCTTC. It yields the protein CASSLAGGTWNEQFF.

The rearrangement joins TRBV6-5 to TRBJ2-3; 7 bases are shared with TRBD2. The CDR3 runs to 14 residues. Germline V lookup: CDR1 MNHEY, CDR2 SVGAGI. V lost 2 bases, J lost 4 bases, and 3 bases stayed unmatched. CDR3 in amino acids: CASSYGGGADTQYF. The CDR3 DNA is TGTGCCAGCAGTTACGGTGGGGGGGCAGATACGCAGTATTTT.

For the CDR3, the DNA is TGTGCCAGCAATAGTCGGCGGGGAGGGCTGTTTTTT. Protein sequence: CASNSRRGGLFF. The chain carries TRBV2 and TRBJ2-2; possible D gene TRBD2, 6 bases. Germline V lookup: CDR1 SNHLY, CDR2 FYNNEI. The V gene lost 7 bases and the J gene lost 13 bases, with 16 bases spanning the gap. CDR3 length: 12 amino acids.

The rearrangement uses TRBV28 and TRBJ2-2; possibly TRBD2 for D (6 bases). The ends were cut back, 5 bases at V and 2 bases at J, with 18 bases in the middle. Germline CDR1 MDHEN, CDR2 SYDVKM. This CDR3 is built from 17 residues. The CDR3 protein is CASSTPGGATNTGELFF. DNA of the CDR3: TGTGCCAGCAGTACCCCCGGGGGAGCGACCAACACCGGGGAGCTGTTTTTT.

This clone was recorded a few times. This sequence joins TRBV2 and TRBJ1-2; 9 bases fit TRBD1. J was trimmed by 1 base and V by 8 bases; bases with no gene match: 8. CDR1 and CDR2 (germline): SNHLY, FYNNEI. CDR3 length: 15 residues. The CDR3: CASGTGTGSNYGYTF. In DNA form, the CDR3 reads TGTGCCAGCGGAACTGGGACAGGGAGTAACTATGGCTACACCTTC.

V usage is TRBV27 and J usage is TRBJ2-7, with D perhaps matching TRBD1 (6 bases). Germline CDR1 is MNHEY and CDR2 is SMNVEV (reference sequence). The V and J ends lost 4 bases and 7 bases respectively, with 14 bases between them. CDR3 length: 13 amino acids. The CDR3 bases are TGTGCCAGCAGTTGGGGCAGGGGTGGAGAGCAGTACTTC. Translated, it gives CASSWGRGGEQYF.

This clone was recorded a few times. The genes are TRBV11-2 and TRBJ1-6; 9 bases agree with TRBD1. The CDR3 spans 15 residues. With 1 base clipped from V and 10 bases from J, the junction kept 5 bases outside the gene matches. In germline, CDR1 is SGHAT, CDR2 FQNNGV. For the CDR3, the DNA is TGTGCCAGCAGCTTAGCCGGGGACAGGGACTCACCCCTCCACTTT. Translation gives CASSLAGDRDSPLHF.

This clone was counted only a few times. The gene calls are TRBV19 and TRBJ1-5; D may be TRBD1 (5 bases). Looked up from germline, CDR1 is LNHDA and CDR2 is SQIVND (reference sequence). V lost 5 bases and J lost 6, with 14 bases in between. CDR3 length equals 14 residues. Here the CDR3 reads CASSSGALSQPQHF. The DNA for the CDR3 is TGTGCCAGTAGTTCTGGGGCTCTGAGTCAGCCCCAGCATTTT.

The rearrangement joins TRBV7-9 to TRBJ2-2; D possibly corresponds to TRBD2 (6 bases). CDR1 SEHNR and CDR2 FQNEAQ come from the germline V gene (reference sequence). Trimming shortened V by 6 bases and J by 8 bases, and 16 bases separated the two germline ends. This CDR3 has 14 residues. The CDR3 here is CASRPAGFWGELFF. DNA of the CDR3: TGTGCCAGCAGACCGGCGGGATTTTGGGGGGAGCTGTTTTTT.